This TCR beta chain was identified during a study of cytomegalovirus exposure and HLA in healthy donors. PCR was performed using 60 Vbeta and 13 Jbeta primers. Libraries were prepared by immunoSEQ multiplex PCR; TCRdb keeps only in-frame clonotypes and omits some of them. Of approximately 97,000 clones listed, roughly three quarters are singletons. The sequence came from a male donor in good health and CMV-seropositive. Sequenced material: PBMCs.

Written as DNA, the CDR3 is TGTGCTAGTGGTTTAAGGCAGGGGACTGAAGCTTTCTTT. It codes for CASGLRQGTEAFF. V and J are TRBV12-5 and TRBJ1-1, with D possibly TRBD1 on 6 matching bases. Trimming took off 3 bases at V and 5 bases at J, with 10 bases between the two ends. Per the germline V gene, CDR1 is LGHNT and CDR2 is FRNRAP. The CDR3 loop spans 13 amino acids.